This T cell receptor beta chain is drawn from a study of cytomegalovirus exposure and HLA in healthy donors. This CDR3 has 15 residues. The germline V and J ends were trimmed by 4 bases and 4 bases, with 16 bases remaining between them. Germline values: CDR1 SGHRS, CDR2 YFSETQ. These donors counted as nominally healthy when sampled, but unrecorded immune exposures were likely. It was with 60 Vbeta and 13 Jbeta primers that the PCR ran. Generated by immunoSEQ multiplex PCR, the TCRdb table keeps only in-frame clones and is missing some. The specimen's table records 130,000 to 150,000 clones. The sequence was obtained from a male donor in good health and CMV-seronegative. Sequencing was performed on PBMCs. The chain has TRBV5-1 and TRBJ2-3; tentatively, D is TRBD2 (6 bases). CDR3 in amino acids: CASSGGLIGADTQYF. CDR3 nucleotide sequence: TGCGCCAGCAGCGGCGGACTAATAGGGGCAGATACGCAGTATTTT.